This T cell receptor beta chain came from a study of T cells in placental villitis. In terms of the full investigation: To test an allograft-versus-infection hypothesis, the study compared placental TCR-beta repertoires across three groups: villitis of unknown etiology, unaffected controls matched for gestational age, and infectious villitis.

Using the immunoSEQ v4 bias-controlled multiplex PCR assay, run blinded to group allocation, TCR-beta CDR3 regions were amplified from genomic DNA. To estimate nucleated cell and T cell quantities per sample, reference gene primers were included together with the TCR-beta primers. Sequencing of the libraries was performed on an Illumina MiSeq with a 100-cycle paired-end protocol. Processing in the source paper ran as follows. In the immunoSEQ Analyzer software, diversity and richness were calculated, with richness measured by iChao1 and clonality based on Pielou evenness and Shannon diversity on a 0-1 scale where a higher value means less diversity. CDR3 amino acid sequences together with V/J genes were queried against VDJdb for CMV, EBV and influenza A specificities, with confidence 3 and substitution 2 applied. The Morisita-Horn index was used to assess TCR-beta amino acid clonotype overlap between villitis of unknown etiology, infectious villitis and control repertoires. The clones in this table, taken by TCRdb from immuneACCESS, are in-frame only. Not every clone is retained; where verified, under half of the shortfall comes from an unresolved V gene, and the cause of the rest is unknown. V, J and clone size were drawn from that table, and D and trimming were deduced from the DNA. The sample contains around 3,100 clones, almost 80% of them found a single time. Around 18% of the sample is in the top ten clones.

V is pared back by 4 bases and J by 3 bases, with 12 bases lying between the germline termini. The CDR3, from cysteine to phenylalanine, totals 13 residues. The DNA shown is the 39-base CDR3, in frame from base 1. Taken from the germline V gene (reference sequence), the CDR1 and CDR2 loops are GTSNPN and SVGIG. A note on this clone: Its antigen target is currently unknown. There are no base qualities to consult, and no much larger clone falls within one base.

Five infectious villitis placentae were included, four with confirmed cytomegalovirus and one with Toxoplasma gondii, and were not matched to other groups. In the infectious villitis group, the mothers were found to be younger and to have smaller fetuses, and preterm delivery or intrauterine demise was recorded in a couple of cases. Placentae were collected after delivery and examined grossly and histologically before archival tissue was selected. Five 10-micron scrolls were cut from each FFPE block, and DNA was then isolated using the AllPrep DNA/RNA FFPE Tissue kit. DNA concentration and purity were evaluated by NanoDrop, whereas RNA quality was assessed on a Bioanalyzer. Broad study findings and their caveats: Bulk tissue sequencing could not distinguish helper, regulatory or cytotoxic T cells, nor maternal versus fetal T cells, and excluded gamma-delta receptors. Small amounts of decidua were contained in the paraffin blocks, so some of the captured T cells, especially in controls, may have been decidual rather than villous infiltrates. CMV-specific clone frequencies were lower in villitis of unknown etiology than in infectious CMV cases (roughly 0.00093 vs 0.011), and villitis of unknown etiology did not differ from controls on this measure.

This clonotype was sampled from a human patient with infectious villitis; the placental T cells may come from both mother and fetus. Recombination connected TRBV30 to TRBJ1-2; TRBD1 is a weak D gene call, 5 bases matching. The sequenced sample was placental tissue containing maternal and fetal cells. The DNA sequence follows: TGTGCCTGGACCCGGGACTTGCACTATGGCTACACCTTC. Translated, it reads CAWTRDLHYGYTF.